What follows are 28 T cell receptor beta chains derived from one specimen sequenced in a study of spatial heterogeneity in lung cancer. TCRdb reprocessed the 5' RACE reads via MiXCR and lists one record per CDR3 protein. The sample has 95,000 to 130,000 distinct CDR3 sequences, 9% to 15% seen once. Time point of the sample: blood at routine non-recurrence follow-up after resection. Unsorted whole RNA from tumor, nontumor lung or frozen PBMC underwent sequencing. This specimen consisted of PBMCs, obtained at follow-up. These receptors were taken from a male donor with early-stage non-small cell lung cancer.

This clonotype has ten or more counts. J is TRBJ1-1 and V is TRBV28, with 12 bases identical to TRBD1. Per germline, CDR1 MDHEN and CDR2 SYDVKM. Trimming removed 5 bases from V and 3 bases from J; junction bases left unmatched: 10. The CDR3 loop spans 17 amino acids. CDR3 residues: CASSRPGQGASDTEAFF. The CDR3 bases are TGTGCCAGCAGTCGCCCGGGACAGGGGGCATCGGACACTGAAGCTTTCTTT.

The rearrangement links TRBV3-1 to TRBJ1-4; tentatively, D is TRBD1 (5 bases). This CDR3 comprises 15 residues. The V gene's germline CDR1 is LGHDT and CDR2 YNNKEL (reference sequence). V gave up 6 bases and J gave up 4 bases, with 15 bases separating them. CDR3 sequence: CASRPRQSFNEKLFF. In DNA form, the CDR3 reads TGTGCCAGCAGACCAAGACAGTCCTTTAATGAAAAACTGTTTTTT. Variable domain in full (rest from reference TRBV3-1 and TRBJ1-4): DTAVSQTPKYLVTQMGNDKSIKCEQNLGHDTMYWYKQDSKKFLKIMFSYNNKELIINETVPNRFSPKSPDKAHLNLHINSLELGDSAVYFCASRPRQSFNEKLFFGSGTQLSVL.

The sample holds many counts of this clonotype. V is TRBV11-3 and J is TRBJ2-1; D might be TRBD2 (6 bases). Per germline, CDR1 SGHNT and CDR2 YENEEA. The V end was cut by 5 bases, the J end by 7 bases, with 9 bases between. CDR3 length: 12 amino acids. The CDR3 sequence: CASSPLANEQFF. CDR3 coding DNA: TGTGCCAGCAGCCCTCTAGCGAATGAGCAGTTCTTC. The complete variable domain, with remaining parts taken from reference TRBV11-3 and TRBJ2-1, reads EAGVVQSPRYKIIEKKQPVAFWCNPISGHNTLYWYLQNLGQGPELLIRYENEEAVDDSQLPKDRFSAERLKGVDSTLKIQPAELGDSAVYLCASSPLANEQFFGPGTRLTVL.

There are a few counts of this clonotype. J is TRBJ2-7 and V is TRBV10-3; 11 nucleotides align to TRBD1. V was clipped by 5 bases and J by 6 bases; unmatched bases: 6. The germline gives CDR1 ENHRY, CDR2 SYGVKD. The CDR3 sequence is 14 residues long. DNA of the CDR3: TGTGCCATCAGTACCGGGACAGGGGGGTCCGAGCAGTACTTC. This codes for CAISTGTGGSEQYF.

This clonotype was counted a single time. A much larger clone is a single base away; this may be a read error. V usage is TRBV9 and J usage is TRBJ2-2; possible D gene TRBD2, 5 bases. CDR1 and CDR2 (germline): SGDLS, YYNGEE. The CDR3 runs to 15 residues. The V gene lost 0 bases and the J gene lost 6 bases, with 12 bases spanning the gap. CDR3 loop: CASSVVASSAGELFF. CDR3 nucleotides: TGTGCCAGCAGCGTAGTGGCTAGCTCCGCCGGGGAGCTGTTTTTT. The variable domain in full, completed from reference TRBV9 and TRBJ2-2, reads DSGVTQTPKHLITATGQRVTLRCSPRSGDLSVYWYQQSLDQGLQFLIQYYNGEERAKGNILERFSAQQFPDLHSELNLSSLELGDSALYFCASSVVASSAGELFFGEGSRLTVL.

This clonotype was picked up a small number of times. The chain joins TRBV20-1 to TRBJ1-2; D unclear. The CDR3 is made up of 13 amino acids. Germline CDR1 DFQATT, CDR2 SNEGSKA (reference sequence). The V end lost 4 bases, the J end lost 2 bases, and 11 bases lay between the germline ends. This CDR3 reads CSAIFGRNYGYTF. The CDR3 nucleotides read TGCAGTGCTATATTTGGGAGGAACTATGGCTACACCTTC.

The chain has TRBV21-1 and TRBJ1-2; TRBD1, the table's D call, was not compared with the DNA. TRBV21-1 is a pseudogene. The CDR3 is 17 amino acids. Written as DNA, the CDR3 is TGTGCCAGCAGCAAATGGGCAGACAGGGGGCGCCAGGATGGCTACACCTTC. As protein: CASSKWADRGRQDGYTF.

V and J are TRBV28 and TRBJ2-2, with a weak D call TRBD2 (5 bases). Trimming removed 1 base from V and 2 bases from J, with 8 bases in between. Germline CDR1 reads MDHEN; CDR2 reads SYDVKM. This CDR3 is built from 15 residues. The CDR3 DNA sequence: TGTGCCAGCAGTTTATTCAGGACTAACACCGGGGAGCTGTTTTTT. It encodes CASSLFRTNTGELFF.

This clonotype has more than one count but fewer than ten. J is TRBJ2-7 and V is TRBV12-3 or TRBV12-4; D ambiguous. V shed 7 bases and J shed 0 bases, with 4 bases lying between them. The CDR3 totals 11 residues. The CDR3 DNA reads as TGTGCCAGCACAAGCTCCTACGAGCAGTACTTC. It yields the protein CASTSSYEQYF.

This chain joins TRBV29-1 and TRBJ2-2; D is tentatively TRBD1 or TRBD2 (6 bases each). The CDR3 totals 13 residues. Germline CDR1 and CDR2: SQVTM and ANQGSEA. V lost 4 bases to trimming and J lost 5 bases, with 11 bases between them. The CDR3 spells CSVGWRGTGELFF. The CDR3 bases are TGCAGCGTTGGATGGAGGGGGACCGGGGAGCTGTTTTTT.

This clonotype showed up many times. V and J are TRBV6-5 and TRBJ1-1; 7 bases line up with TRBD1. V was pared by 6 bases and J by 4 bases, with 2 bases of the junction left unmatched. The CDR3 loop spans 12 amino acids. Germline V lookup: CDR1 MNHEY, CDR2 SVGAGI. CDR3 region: CASRTGSTEAFF. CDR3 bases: TGTGCCAGCAGGACAGGGTCCACTGAAGCTTTCTTT.

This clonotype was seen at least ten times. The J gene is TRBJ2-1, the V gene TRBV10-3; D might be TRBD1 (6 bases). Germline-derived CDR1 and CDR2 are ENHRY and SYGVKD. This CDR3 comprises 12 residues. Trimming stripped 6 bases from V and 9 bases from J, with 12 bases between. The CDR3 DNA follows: TGTGCCATCAGGATACAGGGCTCTGAGCAGTTCTTC. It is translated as CAIRIQGSEQFF.

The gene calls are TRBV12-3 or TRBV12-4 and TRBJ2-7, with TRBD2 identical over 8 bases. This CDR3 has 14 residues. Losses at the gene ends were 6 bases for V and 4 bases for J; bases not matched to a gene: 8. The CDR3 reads CASRAGLEDYEQYF. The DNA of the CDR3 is TGTGCCAGCAGAGCGGGACTAGAGGATTACGAGCAGTACTTC.

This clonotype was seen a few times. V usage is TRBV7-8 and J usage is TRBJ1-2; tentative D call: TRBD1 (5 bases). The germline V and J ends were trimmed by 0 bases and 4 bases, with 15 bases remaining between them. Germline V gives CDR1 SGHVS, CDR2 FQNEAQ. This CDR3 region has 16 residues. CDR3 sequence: CASSLASHGASYGYTF. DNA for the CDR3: TGTGCCAGCAGCTTAGCTTCCCATGGGGCCTCCTATGGCTACACCTTC.

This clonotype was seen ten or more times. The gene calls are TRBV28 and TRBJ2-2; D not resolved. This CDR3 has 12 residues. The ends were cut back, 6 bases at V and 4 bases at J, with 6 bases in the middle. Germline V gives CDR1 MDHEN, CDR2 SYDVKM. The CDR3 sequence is CASSYSTGELFF. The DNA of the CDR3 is TGTGCCAGCAGCTACTCCACCGGGGAGCTGTTTTTT.

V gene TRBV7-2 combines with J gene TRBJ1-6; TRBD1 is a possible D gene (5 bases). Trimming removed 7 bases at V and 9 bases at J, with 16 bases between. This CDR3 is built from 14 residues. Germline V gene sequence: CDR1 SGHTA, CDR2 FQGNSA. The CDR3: CASTPGLSFSPLHF. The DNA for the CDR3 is TGTGCCAGCACCCCGGGACTCTCCTTTTCACCCCTCCACTTT.

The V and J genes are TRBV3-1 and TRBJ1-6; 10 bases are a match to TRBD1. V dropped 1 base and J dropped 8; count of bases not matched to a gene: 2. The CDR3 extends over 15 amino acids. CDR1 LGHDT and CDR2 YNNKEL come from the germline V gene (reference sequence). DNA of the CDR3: TGTGCCAGCAGCCAAGTCGGGACAGGGGATTCACCCCTCCACTTT. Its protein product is CASSQVGTGDSPLHF. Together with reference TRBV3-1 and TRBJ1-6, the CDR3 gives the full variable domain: DTAVSQTPKYLVTQMGNDKSIKCEQNLGHDTMYWYKQDSKKFLKIMFSYNNKELIINETVPNRFSPKSPDKAHLNLHINSLELGDSAVYFCASSQVGTGDSPLHFGNGTRLTVT.

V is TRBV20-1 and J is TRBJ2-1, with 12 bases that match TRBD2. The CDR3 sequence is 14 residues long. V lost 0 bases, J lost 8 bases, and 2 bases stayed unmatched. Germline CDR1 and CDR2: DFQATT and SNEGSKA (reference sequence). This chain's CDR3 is CSARDASGGDEQFF. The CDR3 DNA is TGCAGTGCTAGAGATGCTAGCGGGGGGGATGAGCAGTTCTTC.

The CDR3 DNA reads TGCAGTGCTAGAGACCCGGGACTAGCGAGTAATGAGCAGTTCTTC. The encoded protein is CSARDPGLASNEQFF. The chain couples TRBV20-1 to TRBJ2-1; TRBD2 matches at 10 bases. CDR3 length: 15 residues. V lost 0 bases to trimming and J lost 7 bases; unmatched junction nucleotides: 6. Germline CDR1 and CDR2: DFQATT and SNEGSKA (reference sequence).

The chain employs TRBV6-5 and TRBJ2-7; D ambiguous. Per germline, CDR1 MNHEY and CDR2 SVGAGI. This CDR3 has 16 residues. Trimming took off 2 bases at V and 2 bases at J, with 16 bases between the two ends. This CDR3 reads CASSYLSLTVPYEQYF. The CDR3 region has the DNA TGTGCCAGCAGTTACCTGAGTTTGACCGTGCCCTACGAGCAGTACTTC.

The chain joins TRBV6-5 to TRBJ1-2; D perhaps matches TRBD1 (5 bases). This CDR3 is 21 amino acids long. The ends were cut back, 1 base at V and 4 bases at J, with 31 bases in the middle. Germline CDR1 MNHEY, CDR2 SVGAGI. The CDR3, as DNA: TGTGCCAGCAGTTACTTCCTGGATTGGACAAGCCGTTTTGGGTACAGCTATGGCTACACCTTC. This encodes CASSYFLDWTSRFGYSYGYTF.

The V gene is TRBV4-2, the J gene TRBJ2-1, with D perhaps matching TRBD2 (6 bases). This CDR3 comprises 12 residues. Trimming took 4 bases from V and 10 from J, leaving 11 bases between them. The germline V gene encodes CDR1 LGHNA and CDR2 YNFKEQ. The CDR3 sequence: CASSPGGVEQFF. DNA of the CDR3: TGTGCCAGCAGCCCCGGAGGGGTGGAGCAGTTCTTC.

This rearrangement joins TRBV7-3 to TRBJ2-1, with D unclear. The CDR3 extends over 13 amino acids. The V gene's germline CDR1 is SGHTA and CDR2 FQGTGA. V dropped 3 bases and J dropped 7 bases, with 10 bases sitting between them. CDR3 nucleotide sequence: TGTGCCAGCAGCTTCTCAGTGGGGAATGAGCAGTTCTTC. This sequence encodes CASSFSVGNEQFF.

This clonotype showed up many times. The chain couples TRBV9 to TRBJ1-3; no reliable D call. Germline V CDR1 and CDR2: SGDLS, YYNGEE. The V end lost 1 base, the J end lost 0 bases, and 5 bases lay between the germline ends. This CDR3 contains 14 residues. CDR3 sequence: CASSVRSSGNTIYF. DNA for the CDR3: TGTGCCAGCAGCGTACGCTCCTCTGGAAACACCATATATTTT.

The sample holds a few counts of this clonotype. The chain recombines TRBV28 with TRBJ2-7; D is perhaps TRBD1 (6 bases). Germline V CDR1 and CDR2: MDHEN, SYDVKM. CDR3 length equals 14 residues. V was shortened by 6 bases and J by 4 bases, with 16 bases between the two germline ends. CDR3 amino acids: CASSPGTLSYEQYF. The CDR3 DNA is TGTGCCAGCAGCCCCGGGACACTTTCTTACGAGCAGTACTTC.

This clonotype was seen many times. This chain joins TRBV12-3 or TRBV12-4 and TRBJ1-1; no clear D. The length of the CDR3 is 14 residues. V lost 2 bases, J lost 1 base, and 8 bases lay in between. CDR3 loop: CASSLSGRNTEAFF. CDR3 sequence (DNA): TGTGCCAGCAGTTTATCGGGCCGGAACACTGAAGCTTTCTTT.

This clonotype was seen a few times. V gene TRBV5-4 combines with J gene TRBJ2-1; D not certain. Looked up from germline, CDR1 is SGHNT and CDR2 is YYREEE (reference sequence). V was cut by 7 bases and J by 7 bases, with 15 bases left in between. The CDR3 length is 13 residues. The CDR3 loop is CASYSRVSNEQFF. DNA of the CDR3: TGTGCCAGCTACTCGCGAGTTTCGAATGAGCAGTTCTTC.

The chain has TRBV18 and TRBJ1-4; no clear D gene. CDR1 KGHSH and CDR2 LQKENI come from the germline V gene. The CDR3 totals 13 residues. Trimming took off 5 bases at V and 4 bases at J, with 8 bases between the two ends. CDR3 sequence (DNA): TGTGCCAGCTCAAGATCGGATAATGAAAAACTGTTTTTT. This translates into CASSRSDNEKLFF.